This T cell receptor (beta chain) was identified in a study of memory CD4+ T cells and cytomegalovirus serostatus. Turning to the study itself: This sample comes from healthy Belgian adults, several CMV seropositive, 24 seronegative.

The table came from immunoSEQ multiplex PCR; TCRdb's copy has only in-frame clones and leaves some out. In the table there are about 25,000 clones, 70% to 85% of which are singletons. The sort gate was single viable CD3+CD4+CD8-CD45RO+ cells for memory CD4+ T cells. CMV serostatus came from serum IgG against pp150, pp28, p38, p52. CD4+ T cells were isolated by positive magnetic selection. This receptor was taken from an adult in good health and CMV-seronegative. Sequenced: memory CD4+ T cells from blood.

In nucleotides, the CDR3 is TGTGCCAGCAGCTCTAGCCGACAGCCAATGTTCAATCAGCCCCAGCATTTT. Amino acid sequence: CASSSSRQPMFNQPQHF. J is TRBJ1-5 and V is TRBV5-4, with D perhaps matching TRBD1 (5 bases). V was pared by 3 bases and J by 3 bases, with 19 bases between. From germline, CDR1 is SGHNT and CDR2 YYREEE (reference sequence). The CDR3 length is 17 residues. Based on the CDR3 plus reference TRBV5-4 and TRBJ1-5, the full variable domain is ETGVTQSPTHLIKTRGQQVTLRCSSQSGHNTVSWYQQALGQGPQFIFQYYREEENGRGNFPPRFSGLQFPNYSSELNVNALELDDSALYLCASSSSRQPMFNQPQHFGDGTRLSIL.